The 17 T cell receptor beta chains below all came from one sample that was sequenced in a study of response to subunit inactivated influenza vaccine. TCRdb reprocessed the RT-PCR reads via MiXCR and lists one record per CDR3 protein. The sample lists roughly 460,000 distinct CDR3 sequences, roughly 11% seen once, with 10% to 15% in the top ten. This specimen was PBMCs from blood, taken roughly 6 weeks after vaccination. The receptors were gathered from a man aged 45-65 years who received an inactivated influenza vaccine.

This clonotype was picked up a small number of times. V usage is TRBV7-6 and J usage is TRBJ2-7; TRBD2 agrees at 9 bases. V lost 1 base, J lost 0 bases, and 1 base stayed unmatched. This CDR3 comprises 15 residues. CDR1 and CDR2 from the germline V gene are SGHVS and FNYEAQ. The CDR3 region has the DNA TGTGCCAGCAGCTTAGAGACTAGCGGCTCCTACGAGCAGTACTTC. Residues: CASSLETSGSYEQYF.

This clonotype was seen ten or more times. The CDR3 coding sequence is TGTGCCAGCAACCAACTGGGGGCGGCAGATACGCAGTATTTT. Translated, it gives CASNQLGAADTQYF. V is TRBV9 and J is TRBJ2-3; D possibly corresponds to TRBD1 (6 bases). The CDR3 is made up of 14 amino acids. V dropped 6 bases and J dropped 4 bases, with 15 bases sitting between them. Germline V gene lookup returns CDR1 SGDLS and CDR2 YYNGEE.

The rearrangement joins TRBV10-3 to TRBJ1-4; D call uncertain. V was shortened by 6 bases and J by 2 bases, with 7 bases between the two germline ends. CDR3 length: 13 residues. Germline V gives CDR1 ENHRY, CDR2 SYGVKD. This chain's CDR3 is CAISGETNEKLFF. CDR3 DNA: TGTGCCATCAGCGGTGAGACTAATGAAAAACTGTTTTTT.

The rearrangement joins TRBV28 to TRBJ2-1, with D possibly TRBD2 on 6 matching bases. The CDR3 loop spans 16 amino acids. Looked up from germline, CDR1 is MDHEN and CDR2 is SYDVKM. V was pared by 4 bases and J by 8 bases, with 21 bases between. CDR3 sequence: CASSSPGTFEGDEQFF. The CDR3 DNA reads as TGTGCCAGCAGTTCCCCCGGGACTTTCGAAGGCGATGAGCAGTTCTTC.

This clonotype appeared a few times. This rearrangement joins TRBV10-1 to TRBJ2-3; D is undetermined. Per the germline V gene, CDR1 is WNHNN and CDR2 is SYGVQD (reference sequence). The CDR3 loop spans 12 amino acids. Trimming shortened V by 3 bases and J by 9 bases, and 10 bases separated the two germline ends. CDR3: CASSEGGQTQYF. CDR3 DNA sequence: TGCGCCAGCAGTGAAGGCGGCCAAACGCAGTATTTT.

V is TRBV9 and J is TRBJ2-3; 9 bases fit TRBD2. The CDR3 has 15 amino acids. The ends lost 3 bases at V and 3 bases at J; junction bases unmatched: 5. CDR1 and CDR2 (germline): SGDLS, YYNGEE. This CDR3 is CASSETSGETDTQYF. Written as DNA, the CDR3 is TGTGCCAGCAGCGAGACTAGCGGTGAAACAGATACGCAGTATTTT. The full variable domain, completed using reference TRBV9 and TRBJ2-3, is DSGVTQTPKHLITATGQRVTLRCSPRSGDLSVYWYQQSLDQGLQFLIQYYNGEERAKGNILERFSAQQFPDLHSELNLSSLELGDSALYFCASSETSGETDTQYFGPGTRLTVL.

This clonotype was observed many times. The rearrangement uses TRBV12-3 or TRBV12-4 and TRBJ2-1; no clear D gene. Trimming removed 3 bases at V and 11 bases at J, with 11 bases between. CDR3 length: 12 amino acids. The chain's CDR3 is CASSFLENKQFF. DNA of the CDR3: TGTGCCAGCAGTTTCCTCGAGAATAAGCAGTTCTTC.

The chain carries TRBV6-1 and TRBJ2-7; 13 bases line up with TRBD2. The ends lost 6 bases at V and 2 bases at J; junction bases unmatched: 7. The CDR3 runs to 16 residues. Germline assignment: CDR1 MNHNS and CDR2 SASEGT. CDR3 sequence (DNA): TGTGCCAGCAGACCCGGGACTAGCGGGGTGGCCTACGAGCAGTACTTC. It codes for CASRPGTSGVAYEQYF.

There are many counts of this clonotype. J is TRBJ2-2 and V is TRBV5-1; D unclear. There are 16 residues in the CDR3. Looked up from germline, CDR1 is SGHRS and CDR2 is YFSETQ. V was cut by 4 bases and J by 1 base, with 14 bases left in between. In DNA, the CDR3 is TGCGCCAGCAGCCCACAGTGGGTCAAGAACACCGGGGAGCTGTTTTTT. Its protein product is CASSPQWVKNTGELFF.

This clonotype was counted only a few times. The genes are TRBV20-1 and TRBJ2-3; TRBD2 aligns across 14 bases. Germline CDR1 is DFQATT and CDR2 is SNEGSKA (reference sequence). CDR3 length: 15 residues. The trim removed 4 bases at V and 6 bases at J, leaving 6 bases unmatched. In DNA, the CDR3 is TGCAGTGCTAATACCGGGACTAGCGGGAGTGATACGCAGTATTTT. Residues: CSANTGTSGSDTQYF.

This clonotype was found a few times. The V call is TRBV10-3, the J call TRBJ2-3; 7 bases match TRBD2. Unmatched junction bases numbered 10, after V lost 3 bases and J lost 7 bases. CDR1 ENHRY and CDR2 SYGVKD come from the germline V gene. This CDR3 spans 15 amino acids. The CDR3 DNA reads as TGTGCCATCAGTGATGGGCAGGGACTATGGAATACGCAGTATTTT. This codes for CAISDGQGLWNTQYF.

This clonotype was observed at least ten times. For the CDR3, the DNA is TGTGCCAGCACCTTCGGGGGACAGGGGTCCTACGAGCAGTACTTC. Its translation: CASTFGGQGSYEQYF. The chain is built from TRBV12-3 or TRBV12-4 and TRBJ2-7; 10 bases fit TRBD1. V trimming: 7 bases; J trimming: 1 base; junction bases outside the gene matches: 7. CDR3 length: 15 amino acids.

The V gene is TRBV29-1, the J gene TRBJ1-1; TRBD1 matches 8 bases. The CDR3 has 12 amino acids. J was trimmed by 7 bases and V by 6 bases; bases with no gene match: 7. Germline-derived CDR1 and CDR2 are SQVTM and ANQGSEA. DNA of the CDR3: TGCAGCGTGGTAGGACAGGGAAGTGAAGCTTTCTTT. Protein: CSVVGQGSEAFF.

The table lists this clonotype with a few counts. J is TRBJ2-5 and V is TRBV6-6; D may be TRBD1 (5 bases). V was trimmed by 7 bases and J by 2 bases, leaving 11 bases between them. Germline V gives CDR1 MNHNY, CDR2 SVGAGI (reference sequence). The CDR3 runs to 13 residues. Here the CDR3 DNA reads TGTGCCAGCAAAAGGGGCCAACAAGAGACCCAGTACTTC. This codes for CASKRGQQETQYF.

The chain links TRBV5-1 to TRBJ2-2; D is tentatively TRBD1 or TRBD2 (5 bases each). V shed 1 base and J shed 4 bases, with 14 bases lying between them. CDR3 length: 16 amino acids. Germline CDR1 reads SGHRS; CDR2 reads YFSETQ. The CDR3 sequence is CASSLWGQAGTGELFF. DNA for the CDR3: TGCGCCAGCAGCTTGTGGGGCCAGGCGGGCACCGGGGAGCTGTTTTTT. The whole variable domain, filled in from reference TRBV5-1 and TRBJ2-2, reads KAGVTQTPRYLIKTRGQQVTLSCSPISGHRSVSWYQQTPGQGLQFLFEYFSETQRNKGNFPGRFSGRQFSNSRSEMNVSTLELGDSALYLCASSLWGQAGTGELFFGEGSRLTVL.

This clonotype was detected a few times. This rearrangement joins TRBV29-1 to TRBJ2-3, with D unclear. There are 15 residues in the CDR3. CDR1 and CDR2 (germline): SQVTM, ANQGSEA. The V and J ends lost 8 bases and 3 bases respectively, with 21 bases between them. CDR3 bases: TGCAGCACATTGAAAGGGCTTACTGGAACAGATACGCAGTATTTT. The encoded protein is CSTLKGLTGTDTQYF.

The rearrangement links TRBV7-9 to TRBJ1-4, with 9 positions matching TRBD1. This CDR3 contains 14 residues. Per the germline V gene, CDR1 is SEHNR and CDR2 is FQNEAQ (reference sequence). Trimming cost V 5 bases and J 6 bases; bases outside gene matches: 4. In DNA, the CDR3 is TGTGCCAGCAGCGAAGGACAGGGGCATGAAAAACTGTTTTTT. Protein product: CASSEGQGHEKLFF.